This passage covers 5 T cell receptor beta chains from one sample sequenced in a study of CD8 T cells in ankylosing spondylitis. Study conclusions and caveats: There was a TCR beta motif, made of several highly homologous variants, that appeared characteristic of ankylosing spondylitis blood.

TCRdb redid the calling of the 5' RACE reads with MiXCR, one entry per CDR3 protein. The sample contains approximately 540,000 distinct CDR3 sequences, 12% of which appear only once. These receptors have no identified antigens. Sequenced: blood, either unsorted or a sorted T cell fraction (not recorded which). The receptors come from a male donor with ankylosing spondylitis.

A few counts support this clonotype. This chain uses TRBV25-1 with TRBJ1-6; D is uncertain. There are 13 residues in the CDR3. V gave up 2 bases and J gave up 14 bases, with 13 bases separating them. The germline gives CDR1 MGHDK, CDR2 SYGVNS. The CDR3 region is CASSEPPAGALHF. CDR3 DNA sequence: TGTGCCAGCAGTGAACCGCCGGCCGGGGCCCTCCACTTT.

The table lists this clonotype with a few counts. The CDR3 sequence is CASKGSSGANVLTF. CDR3 DNA sequence: TGCGCCAGCAAGGGGAGCTCTGGGGCCAACGTCCTGACTTTC. The chain carries TRBV5-1 and TRBJ2-6; D tentatively fits TRBD1 or TRBD2 (5 bases each). Germline CDR1 reads SGHRS; CDR2 reads YFSETQ. The V end lost 6 bases, the J end lost 0 bases, and 7 bases lay between the germline ends. CDR3 length equals 14 residues. The full variable domain, in which reference TRBV5-1 and TRBJ2-6 provide the parts outside the CDR3, is KAGVTQTPRYLIKTRGQQVTLSCSPISGHRSVSWYQQTPGQGLQFLFEYFSETQRNKGNFPGRFSGRQFSNSRSEMNVSTLELGDSALYLCASKGSSGANVLTFGAGSRLTVL.

The rearrangement joins TRBV27 to TRBJ2-5; TRBD1 agrees at 11 bases. Germline values: CDR1 MNHEY, CDR2 SMNVEV (reference sequence). The J segment lost 5 bases and the V segment lost 2 bases, leaving 7 bases of the junction unmatched. The CDR3 loop spans 16 amino acids. CDR3 coding DNA: TGTGCCAGCAGTTTAGGGACAGGGGGTTTGAGGGAGACCCAGTACTTC. Its translation: CASSLGTGGLRETQYF.

The V and J genes are TRBV15 and TRBJ2-1; D possibly corresponds to TRBD1 (6 bases). CDR1 is LNHNV and CDR2 is YYDKDF in the germline V gene (reference sequence). The CDR3 covers 13 residues. V was cut by 2 bases and J by 10 bases, with 12 bases left in between. This chain's CDR3 is CATSRTRGGEQFF. Here the CDR3 DNA reads TGTGCCACCAGCAGAACCAGGGGTGGGGAGCAGTTCTTC.

The CDR3 sequence is CSARTSGSDEQYV. The CDR3 DNA follows: TGCAGTGCAAGGACTAGCGGGAGCGACGAGCAGTACGTC. The chain uses TRBV20-1 and TRBJ2-7, with 13 nucleotides matching TRBD2. V lost 6 bases to trimming and J lost 5 bases; unmatched junction nucleotides: 4. Per the germline V gene, CDR1 is DFQATT and CDR2 is SNEGSKA (reference sequence). The CDR3 runs to 13 residues.